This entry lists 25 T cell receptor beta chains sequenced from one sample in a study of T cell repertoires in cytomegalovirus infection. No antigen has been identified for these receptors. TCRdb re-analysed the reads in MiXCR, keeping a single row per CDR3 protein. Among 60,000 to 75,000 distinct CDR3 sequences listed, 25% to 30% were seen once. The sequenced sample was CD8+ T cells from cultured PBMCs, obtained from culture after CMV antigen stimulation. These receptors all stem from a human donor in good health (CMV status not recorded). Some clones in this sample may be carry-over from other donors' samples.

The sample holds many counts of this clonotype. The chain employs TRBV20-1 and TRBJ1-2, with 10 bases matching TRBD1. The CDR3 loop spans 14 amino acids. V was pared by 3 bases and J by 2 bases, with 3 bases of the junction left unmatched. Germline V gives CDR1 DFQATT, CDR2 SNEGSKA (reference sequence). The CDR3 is CSASEGQGNYGYTF. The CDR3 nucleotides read TGCAGTGCTAGTGAGGGACAGGGGAACTATGGCTACACCTTC.

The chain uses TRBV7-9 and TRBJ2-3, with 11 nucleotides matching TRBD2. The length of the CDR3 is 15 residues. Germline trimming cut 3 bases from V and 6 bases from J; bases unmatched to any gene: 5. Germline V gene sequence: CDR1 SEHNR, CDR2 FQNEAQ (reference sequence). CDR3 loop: CASSLTSGIGDTQYF. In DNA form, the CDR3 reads TGTGCCAGCAGCTTGACTAGCGGGATTGGCGATACGCAGTATTTT.

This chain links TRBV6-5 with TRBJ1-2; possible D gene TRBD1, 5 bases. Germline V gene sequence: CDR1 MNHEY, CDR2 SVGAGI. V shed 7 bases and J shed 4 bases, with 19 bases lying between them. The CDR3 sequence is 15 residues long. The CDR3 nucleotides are TGTGCCAGCACCCCGTCGGGGAGGGACTTCTATGGCTACACCTTC. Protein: CASTPSGRDFYGYTF.

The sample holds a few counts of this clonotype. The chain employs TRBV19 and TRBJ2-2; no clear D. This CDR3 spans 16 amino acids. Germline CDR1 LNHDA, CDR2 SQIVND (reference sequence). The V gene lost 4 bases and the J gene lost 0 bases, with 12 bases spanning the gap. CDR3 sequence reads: CASSNPLGANTGELFF. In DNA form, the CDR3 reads TGTGCCAGTAGTAATCCCCTCGGTGCGAACACCGGGGAGCTGTTTTTT.

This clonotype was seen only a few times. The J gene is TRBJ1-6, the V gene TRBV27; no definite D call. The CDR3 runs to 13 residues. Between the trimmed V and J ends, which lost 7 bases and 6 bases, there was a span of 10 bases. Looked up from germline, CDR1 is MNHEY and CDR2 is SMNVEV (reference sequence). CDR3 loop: CASTLSGNSPLHF. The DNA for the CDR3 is TGTGCCAGCACCTTGTCGGGTAATTCACCCCTCCACTTT.

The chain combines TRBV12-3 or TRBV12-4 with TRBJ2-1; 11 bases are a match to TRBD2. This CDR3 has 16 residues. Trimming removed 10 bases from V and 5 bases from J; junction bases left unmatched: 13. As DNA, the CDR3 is TGTGCCACGCAAGCGCCGGGACTAGCGGCCCACAATGAGCAGTTCTTC. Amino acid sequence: CATQAPGLAAHNEQFF.

Here the CDR3 DNA reads TGTGCCAGCGGACGGTCTAACTCCTACGAGCAGTACTTC. Translated: CASGRSNSYEQYF. The chain links TRBV27 to TRBJ2-7; D gene unclear. Germline CDR1 reads MNHEY; CDR2 reads SMNVEV (reference sequence). The V gene lost 8 bases and the J gene lost 0 bases, with 11 bases spanning the gap. The CDR3 has 13 residues.

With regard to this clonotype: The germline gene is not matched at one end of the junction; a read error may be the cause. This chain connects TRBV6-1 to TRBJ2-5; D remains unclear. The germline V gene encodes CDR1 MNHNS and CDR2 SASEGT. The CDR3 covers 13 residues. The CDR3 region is CASSEGVQETQYF. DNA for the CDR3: TGTGCCAGCAGCGAAGGTGTCCAAGAGACCCAGTACTTC.

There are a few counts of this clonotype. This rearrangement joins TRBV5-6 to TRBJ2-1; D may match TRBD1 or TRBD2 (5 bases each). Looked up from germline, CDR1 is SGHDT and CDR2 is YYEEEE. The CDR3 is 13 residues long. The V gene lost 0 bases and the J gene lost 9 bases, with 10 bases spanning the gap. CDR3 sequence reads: CASSLGGAGEQFF. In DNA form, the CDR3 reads TGTGCCAGCAGCTTGGGAGGGGCTGGTGAGCAGTTCTTC.

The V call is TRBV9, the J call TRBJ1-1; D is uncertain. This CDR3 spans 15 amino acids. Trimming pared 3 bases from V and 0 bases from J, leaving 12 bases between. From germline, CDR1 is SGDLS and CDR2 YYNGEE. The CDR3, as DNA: TGTGCCAGCAGCGACAACAGCGCTATGAACACTGAAGCTTTCTTT. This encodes CASSDNSAMNTEAFF.

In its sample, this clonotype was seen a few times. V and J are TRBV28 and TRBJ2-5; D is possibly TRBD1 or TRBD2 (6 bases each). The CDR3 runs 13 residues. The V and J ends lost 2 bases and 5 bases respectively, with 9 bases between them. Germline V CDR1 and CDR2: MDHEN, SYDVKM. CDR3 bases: TGTGCCAGCAGTTTAATGGGGGGCGAGACCCAGTACTTC. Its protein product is CASSLMGGETQYF.

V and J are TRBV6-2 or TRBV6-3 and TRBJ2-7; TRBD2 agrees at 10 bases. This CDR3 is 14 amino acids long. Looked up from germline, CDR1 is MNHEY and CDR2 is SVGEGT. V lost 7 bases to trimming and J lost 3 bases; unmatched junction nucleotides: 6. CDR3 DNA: TGTGCCAGCAACGGAGCGGGGGGGCACTACGAGCAGTACTTC. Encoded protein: CASNGAGGHYEQYF.

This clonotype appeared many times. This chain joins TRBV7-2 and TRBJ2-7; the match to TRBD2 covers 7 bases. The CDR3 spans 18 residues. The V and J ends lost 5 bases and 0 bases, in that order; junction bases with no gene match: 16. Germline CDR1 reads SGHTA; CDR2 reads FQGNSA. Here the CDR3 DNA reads TGTGCCAGCAGCCGGGGAAAGGGGCTAGCGGTATACTCCTACGAGCAGTACTTC. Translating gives CASSRGKGLAVYSYEQYF.

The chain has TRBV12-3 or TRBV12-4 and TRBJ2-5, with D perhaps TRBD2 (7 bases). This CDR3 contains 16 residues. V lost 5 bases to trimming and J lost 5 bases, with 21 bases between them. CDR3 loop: CASSTIMGGLGETQYF. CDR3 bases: TGTGCCAGCAGTACCATAATGGGGGGGCTTGGGGAGACCCAGTACTTC.

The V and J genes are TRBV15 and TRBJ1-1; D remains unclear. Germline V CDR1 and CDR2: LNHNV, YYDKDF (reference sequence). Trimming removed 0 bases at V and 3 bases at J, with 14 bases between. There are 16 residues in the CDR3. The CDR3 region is CATSRDFRGGYTEAFF. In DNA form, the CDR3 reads TGTGCCACCAGCAGAGATTTTCGAGGAGGTTACACTGAAGCTTTCTTT.

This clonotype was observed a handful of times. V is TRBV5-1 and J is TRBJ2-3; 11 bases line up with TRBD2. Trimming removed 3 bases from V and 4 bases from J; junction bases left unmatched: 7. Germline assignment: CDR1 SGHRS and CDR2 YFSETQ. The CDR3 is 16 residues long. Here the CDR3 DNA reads TGCGCCAGCAGCTCGACTAGCGGGGATGACGCAGATACGCAGTATTTT. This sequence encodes CASSSTSGDDADTQYF.

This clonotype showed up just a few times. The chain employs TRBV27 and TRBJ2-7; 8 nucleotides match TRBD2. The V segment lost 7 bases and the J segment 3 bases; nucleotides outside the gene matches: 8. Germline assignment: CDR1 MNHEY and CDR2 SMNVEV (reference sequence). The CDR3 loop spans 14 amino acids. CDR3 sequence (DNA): TGTGCCAGCACTTATTCGGGAGGGGACTACGAGCAGTACTTC. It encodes CASTYSGGDYEQYF.

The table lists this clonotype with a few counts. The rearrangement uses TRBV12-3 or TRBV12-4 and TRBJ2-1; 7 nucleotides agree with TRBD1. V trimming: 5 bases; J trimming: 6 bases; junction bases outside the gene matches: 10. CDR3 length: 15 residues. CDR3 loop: CASSNVTGSGNEQFF. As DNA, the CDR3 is TGTGCCAGCAGTAATGTGACAGGGTCGGGCAATGAGCAGTTCTTC.

CDR3 sequence: CATSRDRGQPQHF. CDR3 sequence (DNA): TGTGCCACCAGCAGAGACAGGGGACAGCCCCAGCATTTT. This sequence joins TRBV15 and TRBJ1-5, with D possibly matching TRBD1 (6 bases). V was cut by 0 bases and J by 7 bases, with 7 bases left in between. The CDR3 extends over 13 amino acids. Germline lookup yields CDR1 LNHNV and CDR2 YYDKDF (reference sequence).

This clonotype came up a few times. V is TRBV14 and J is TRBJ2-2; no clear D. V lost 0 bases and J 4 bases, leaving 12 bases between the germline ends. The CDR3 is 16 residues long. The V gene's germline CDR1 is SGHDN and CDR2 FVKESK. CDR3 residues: CASSQDLDHFTGELFF. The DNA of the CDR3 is TGTGCCAGCAGCCAAGATCTGGATCACTTCACCGGGGAGCTGTTTTTT.

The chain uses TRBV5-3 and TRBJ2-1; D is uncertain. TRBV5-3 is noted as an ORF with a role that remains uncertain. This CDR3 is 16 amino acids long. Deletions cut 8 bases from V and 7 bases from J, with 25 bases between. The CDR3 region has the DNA TGTGCCAGCAGTTCTACCCTATACTACGCCAGGAATGAGCAGTTCTTC. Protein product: CASSSTLYYARNEQFF.

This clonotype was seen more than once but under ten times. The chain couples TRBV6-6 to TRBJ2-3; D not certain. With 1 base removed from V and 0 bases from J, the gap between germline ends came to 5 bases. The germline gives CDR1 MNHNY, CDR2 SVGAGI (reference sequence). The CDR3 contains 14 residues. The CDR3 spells CASSYLVSTDTQYF. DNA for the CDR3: TGTGCCAGCAGTTACTTGGTGAGCACAGATACGCAGTATTTT.

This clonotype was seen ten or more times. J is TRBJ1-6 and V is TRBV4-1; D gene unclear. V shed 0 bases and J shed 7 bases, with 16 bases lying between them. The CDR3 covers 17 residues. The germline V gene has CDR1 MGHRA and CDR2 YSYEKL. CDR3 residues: CASSQETSFPPNSPLHF. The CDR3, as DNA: TGCGCCAGCAGCCAAGAAACATCCTTCCCCCCGAATTCACCCCTCCACTTT.

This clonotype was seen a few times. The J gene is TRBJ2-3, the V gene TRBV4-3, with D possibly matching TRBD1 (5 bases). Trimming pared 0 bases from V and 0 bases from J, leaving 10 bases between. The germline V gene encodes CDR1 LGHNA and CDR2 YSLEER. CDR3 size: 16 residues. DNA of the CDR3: TGCGCCAGCAGCCAAGATGGGGCAGGTAGCACAGATACGCAGTATTTT. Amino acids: CASSQDGAGSTDTQYF.

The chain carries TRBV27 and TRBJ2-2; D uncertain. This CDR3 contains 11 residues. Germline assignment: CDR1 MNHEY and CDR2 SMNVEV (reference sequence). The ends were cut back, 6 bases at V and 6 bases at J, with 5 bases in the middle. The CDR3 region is CASSSSGELFF. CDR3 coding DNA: TGTGCCAGCAGCTCGTCCGGGGAGCTGTTTTTT.